What follows are 28 T cell receptor beta chains derived from one specimen sequenced in a study of beta chain features in type 1 diabetes. TCRB transcripts that were expressed got sequenced, as all of the isolated RNA had been reverse transcribed. The assay was immunoSEQ multiplex PCR, and TCRdb's table has in-frame clones only and misses some. The sample records over 700,000 clones, about 17% being singletons. The sequencing sample was made of naive CD4+ T cells from blood. The origin of the receptors is a woman between 18 and 29 years old in good health.

The chain recombines TRBV18 with TRBJ2-2; no definite D call. The germline V gene encodes CDR1 KGHSH and CDR2 LQKENI. The CDR3 contains 14 residues. Trimming removed 1 base at V and 4 bases at J, with 7 bases between. This chain's CDR3 is CASSPRTGTGELFF. Written as DNA, the CDR3 is TGTGCCAGCTCACCACGGACGGGCACCGGGGAGCTGTTTTTT. The whole variable domain, filled in from reference TRBV18 and TRBJ2-2, reads NAGVMQNPRHLVRRRGQEARLRCSPMKGHSHVYWYRQLPEEGLKFMVYLQKENIIDESGMPKERFSAEFPKEGPSILRIQQVVRGDSAAYFCASSPRTGTGELFFGEGSRLTVL.

This clone was detected a few times. This chain's CDR3 is CASSLLPTGRHTEAFF. In nucleotides, the CDR3 is TGTGCCAGCAGTTTGCTACCGACAGGGCGGCACACTGAAGCTTTCTTT. This chain joins TRBV6-5 and TRBJ1-1; the match to TRBD1 covers 7 bases. CDR1 is MNHEY, CDR2 SVGAGI, per germline. The CDR3 is 16 residues long. With V trimmed by 4 bases and J by 3 bases, 11 bases remained unmatched.

The chain employs TRBV4-2 and TRBJ1-2; no clear D gene. V gave up 2 bases and J gave up 2 bases, with 12 bases separating them. This CDR3 is built from 15 residues. Germline assignment: CDR1 LGHNA and CDR2 YNFKEQ. The CDR3 nucleotides are TGTGCCAGCAGCCAAACACTCGCGCCCAACTATGGCTACACCTTC. As protein: CASSQTLAPNYGYTF.

Only a few counts were recorded for this clone. Other DNA sequences from this sample encode an identical CDR3 as well. The gene calls are TRBV7-9 and TRBJ2-5, with a weak D call TRBD1 (5 bases). The CDR3 length is 13 residues. Per the germline V gene, CDR1 is SEHNR and CDR2 is FQNEAQ (reference sequence). Trimming took off 2 bases at V and 3 bases at J, with 7 bases between the two ends. This CDR3 reads CASSLNRKETQYF. The CDR3 DNA reads TGTGCCAGCAGCTTAAACAGGAAAGAGACCCAGTACTTC.

This clone occurred a few times. The rearrangement links TRBV5-6 to TRBJ1-5, with D maybe TRBD1 (6 bases). CDR1 and CDR2 (germline): SGHDT, YYEEEE. The CDR3 totals 15 residues. Trimming removed 4 bases at V and 2 bases at J, with 13 bases between. The CDR3 bases are TGTGCCAGCAGCATGGGGGCTTCGGGCAATCAGCCCCAGCATTTT. Residues: CASSMGASGNQPQHF.

V gene TRBV4-1 combines with J gene TRBJ2-1; 12 bases map to TRBD1. V trimming: 7 bases; J trimming: 13 bases; junction bases outside the gene matches: 23. CDR3 length: 18 amino acids. CDR1 and CDR2 (germline): MGHRA, YSYEKL. The CDR3: CASNRDRGRVAGVGEQFF. The CDR3 DNA reads as TGCGCCAGCAACCGGGACAGGGGGCGGGTAGCGGGAGTCGGTGAACAGTTCTTC.

This clone was recorded a few times. This rearrangement joins TRBV19 to TRBJ2-5; 8 bases agree with TRBD2. V lost 5 bases and J lost 5; bases outside the gene matches: 4. Germline CDR1 LNHDA, CDR2 SQIVND (reference sequence). CDR3 length: 13 residues. Here the CDR3 reads CASSPGTRETQYF. Here the CDR3 DNA reads TGTGCCAGTAGTCCCGGGACTAGGGAGACCCAGTACTTC.

The chain carries TRBV5-1 and TRBJ2-4, with D maybe TRBD2 (6 bases). V was clipped by 0 bases and J by 7 bases, with 14 bases between them. The length of the CDR3 is 15 residues. Germline V lookup: CDR1 SGHRS, CDR2 YFSETQ. This CDR3 is CASSLGRGWGNIQYF. In nucleotides, the CDR3 is TGCGCCAGCAGCTTGGGGCGGGGATGGGGGAACATTCAGTACTTC.

The table lists this clone with a few counts. This rearrangement joins TRBV2 to TRBJ2-5; maybe TRBD1 (5 bases). V lost 4 bases and J 0 bases, leaving 9 bases between the germline ends. Looked up from germline, CDR1 is SNHLY and CDR2 is FYNNEI. The CDR3 loop spans 14 amino acids. The CDR3 region is CASSVQGNQETQYF. The CDR3 DNA reads as TGTGCCAGCAGTGTTCAGGGTAACCAAGAGACCCAGTACTTC.

The chain employs TRBV11-2 and TRBJ2-3; TRBD2 aligns across 9 bases. Germline V lookup: CDR1 SGHAT, CDR2 FQNNGV. The CDR3 loop spans 15 amino acids. J lost 3 bases, V lost 6 bases, and 7 bases had no gene match. The CDR3 sequence is CASSDSGSRTDTQYF. In nucleotides, the CDR3 is TGTGCCAGCAGTGATAGCGGGAGTAGGACAGATACGCAGTATTTT.

The rearrangement links TRBV5-4 to TRBJ2-7, with TRBD2 matching 11 bases. The CDR3 is 16 amino acids. V was pared by 0 bases and J by 2 bases, with 4 bases of the junction left unmatched. CDR1 is SGHNT and CDR2 is YYREEE in the germline V gene (reference sequence). The CDR3 nucleotides are TGTGCCAGCAGCTTGGGACCGACTAGCGGGACCTACGAGCAGTACTTC. Translation gives CASSLGPTSGTYEQYF. Full variable domain (missing parts from reference TRBV5-4 and TRBJ2-7): ETGVTQSPTHLIKTRGQQVTLRCSSQSGHNTVSWYQQALGQGPQFIFQYYREEENGRGNFPPRFSGLQFPNYSSELNVNALELDDSALYLCASSLGPTSGTYEQYFGPGTRLTVT.

This clone has only a few counts. This CDR3 reads CASSFLVAVGDEQFF. DNA for the CDR3: TGCGCCAGCAGCTTTTTAGTCGCGGTAGGCGATGAGCAGTTCTTC. The chain uses TRBV5-1 and TRBJ2-1, with unresolved D. The CDR3 is made up of 15 amino acids. Per germline, CDR1 SGHRS and CDR2 YFSETQ. V gave up 2 bases and J gave up 8 bases, with 17 bases separating them.

The rearrangement joins TRBV29-1 to TRBJ1-2; possibly TRBD1 for D (5 bases). From germline, CDR1 is SQVTM and CDR2 ANQGSEA. Trimming shortened V by 5 bases and J by 4 bases, and 17 bases separated the two germline ends. The length of the CDR3 is 14 residues. Written as DNA, the CDR3 is TGCAGCGTTCAACCACGGCAGGGTCGCTATGGCTACACCTTC. It codes for CSVQPRQGRYGYTF.

This clone was seen a few times. V and J are TRBV7-3 and TRBJ2-6; TRBD2 might be the D (6 bases). Germline CDR1 is SGHTA and CDR2 is FQGTGA. With 2 bases removed from V and 2 bases from J, the gap between germline ends came to 10 bases. There are 16 residues in the CDR3. The CDR3 reads CASSLGGDAGANVLTF. For the CDR3, the DNA is TGTGCCAGCAGCTTAGGAGGGGACGCTGGGGCCAACGTCCTGACTTTC.

This clone was found a few times. CDR3 DNA: TGTGCCAGCAGGCGGGGGTCCTACAATGAGCAGTTCTTC. It codes for CASRRGSYNEQFF. V gene TRBV27 combines with J gene TRBJ2-1; TRBD2 matches 7 bases. There are 13 residues in the CDR3. CDR1 and CDR2 from the germline V gene are MNHEY and SMNVEV (reference sequence). The V gene end was trimmed by 6 bases and the J gene end by 1 base; junction bases not matched to a gene: 0.

In its sample, this clone was seen a few times. The J gene is TRBJ2-7, the V gene TRBV9; TRBD2 agrees at 12 bases. The trim removed 4 bases at V and 4 bases at J, leaving 9 bases unmatched. This CDR3 has 16 residues. Germline V gene sequence: CDR1 SGDLS, CDR2 YYNGEE. The CDR3 spells CASSPSGLAGTYEQYF. CDR3 coding DNA: TGTGCCAGCAGCCCAAGCGGACTAGCGGGGACATACGAGCAGTACTTC. The whole variable domain, filled in from reference TRBV9 and TRBJ2-7, reads DSGVTQTPKHLITATGQRVTLRCSPRSGDLSVYWYQQSLDQGLQFLIQYYNGEERAKGNILERFSAQQFPDLHSELNLSSLELGDSALYFCASSPSGLAGTYEQYFGPGTRLTVT.

The chain recombines TRBV10-3 with TRBJ1-4; D is uncertain. The CDR3 contains 13 residues. CDR1 is ENHRY, CDR2 SYGVKD, per germline. The V end was cut by 7 bases, the J end by 5 bases, with 11 bases between. CDR3 sequence reads: CAIKGSGNEKLFF. The CDR3 DNA reads TGTGCCATCAAAGGGTCTGGAAATGAAAAACTGTTTTTT.

This clone showed up just a few times. The chain links TRBV29-1 to TRBJ1-5, with D uncertain. The CDR3 extends over 11 amino acids. With 4 bases removed from V and 8 bases from J, the gap between germline ends came to 9 bases. Germline V gene data show CDR1 as SQVTM and CDR2 as ANQGSEA. The CDR3 sequence is CSVGSEEPQHF. The CDR3 bases are TGCAGCGTTGGGAGTGAGGAGCCCCAGCATTTT.

The sample holds one count of this clone. V gene TRBV7-3 combines with J gene TRBJ2-2; D unresolved. Germline values: CDR1 SGHTA, CDR2 FQGTGA. Trimming left V 5 bases short and J 6 bases short, with 7 bases between. The CDR3 extends over 12 amino acids. The CDR3 DNA reads as TGTGCCAGCAGCCCCGTGTCCGGGGAGCTGTTTTTT. Encoded protein: CASSPVSGELFF.

CDR3 protein: CASSLLSVLLASYNEQFF. CDR3 coding DNA: TGTGCCAGCAGTTTATTATCTGTGTTGCTAGCGAGCTACAATGAGCAGTTCTTC. The chain couples TRBV27 to TRBJ2-1; possibly TRBD2 for D (6 bases). The CDR3 has 18 residues. The ends were cut back, 1 base at V and 3 bases at J, with 19 bases in the middle. Germline lookup yields CDR1 MNHEY and CDR2 SMNVEV (reference sequence).

V is TRBV6-5 and J is TRBJ1-1; D perhaps matches TRBD1 (5 bases). Trimming took 0 bases from V and 3 from J, leaving 11 bases between them. This CDR3 region has 15 residues. Germline CDR1 is MNHEY and CDR2 is SVGAGI. CDR3 sequence reads: CASSYSARQYTEAFF. In nucleotides, the CDR3 is TGTGCCAGCAGTTACTCGGCCCGACAGTACACTGAAGCTTTCTTT.

The chain uses TRBV7-2 and TRBJ2-3, with D unresolved. Trimming left V 5 bases short and J 5 bases short, with 8 bases between. Germline CDR1 reads SGHTA; CDR2 reads FQGNSA. The CDR3 extends over 12 amino acids. The CDR3 spells CASSPPVDTQYF. CDR3 in DNA: TGTGCCAGCAGCCCCCCCGTAGATACGCAGTATTTT.

This clone was seen only a few times. The V call is TRBV7-2, the J call TRBJ2-5; no clear D. This CDR3 comprises 15 residues. V lost 1 base, J lost 1 base, and 10 bases lay in between. Germline values: CDR1 SGHTA, CDR2 FQGNSA. The CDR3 region has the DNA TGTGCCAGCAGCTTAGGCCTCGCCAGCCAAGAGACCCAGTACTTC. Amino acid sequence: CASSLGLASQETQYF.

This clone was seen a handful of times. The J gene is TRBJ1-2, the V gene TRBV9; D not resolved. Germline lookup yields CDR1 SGDLS and CDR2 YYNGEE. The length of the CDR3 is 16 residues. V was cut by 0 bases and J by 2 bases, with 14 bases left in between. The CDR3 sequence: CASSVAIARSNYGYTF. CDR3 sequence (DNA): TGTGCCAGCAGCGTAGCTATTGCCAGGTCCAACTATGGCTACACCTTC.

This clone was counted between two and nine times. The CDR3 protein is CASSLSIGGGGYEQYF. As DNA, the CDR3 is TGTGCCAGCAGTTTATCGATCGGGGGAGGAGGCTACGAGCAGTACTTC. The chain is built from TRBV27 and TRBJ2-7; weak D call: TRBD2 (6 bases). This CDR3 region has 16 residues. The V gene lost 0 bases and the J gene lost 3 bases, with 15 bases spanning the gap. The germline gives CDR1 MNHEY, CDR2 SMNVEV (reference sequence).

This clone was counted only a few times. Other DNA sequences in this specimen translate into the identical CDR3. The rearrangement links TRBV28 to TRBJ2-7; 9 bases line up with TRBD1. The V gene end was trimmed by 4 bases and the J gene end by 2 bases; junction bases not matched to a gene: 3. The germline V gene encodes CDR1 MDHEN and CDR2 SYDVKM. The CDR3 consists of 14 residues. The CDR3 protein is CASSSGTGTYEQYF. CDR3 bases: TGTGCCAGCAGTTCCGGGACAGGGACCTACGAGCAGTACTTC. Variable domain in full (rest from reference TRBV28 and TRBJ2-7): DVKVTQSSRYLVKRTGEKVFLECVQDMDHENMFWYRQDPGLGLRLIYFSYDVKMKEKGDIPEGYSVSREKKERFSLILESASTNQTSMYLCASSSGTGTYEQYFGPGTRLTVT.

The V call is TRBV6-5, the J call TRBJ2-1; 14 nucleotides align to TRBD2. This CDR3 has 16 residues. Germline V CDR1 and CDR2: MNHEY, SVGAGI. Losses at the gene ends were 6 bases for V and 7 bases for J; bases not matched to a gene: 8. This CDR3 is CASRYGGTSGRNEQFF. For the CDR3, the DNA is TGTGCCAGCAGATACGGAGGGACTAGCGGGAGAAATGAGCAGTTCTTC.

This clone has only a few counts. The chain employs TRBV5-1 and TRBJ2-7; TRBD2 matches 8 bases. J gave up 6 bases and V 1 base, and 6 bases lay outside the gene matches. CDR3 length: 14 amino acids. In germline, CDR1 is SGHRS, CDR2 YFSETQ. CDR3 region: CASSLRAGEGEQYF. In nucleotides, the CDR3 is TGCGCCAGCAGCTTGCGAGCGGGAGAAGGCGAGCAGTACTTC.